This T cell receptor (beta chain) originates from a study of blood T cell repertoires in COVID-19. V lost 6 bases to trimming and J lost 5 bases; unmatched junction nucleotides: 5. Germline CDR1 is SGHNT and CDR2 is YYREEE (reference sequence). This CDR3 contains 13 residues. Profiling relied on immunoSEQ multiplex PCR, and the TCRdb table lists in-frame clones only, not all of them. The profile covers about 59,000 clones, with 85% to 90% appearing a single time and about 18% taken by the ten largest. Material for sequencing was peripheral blood. J is TRBJ2-1 and V is TRBV5-4, with 7 positions matching TRBD2. This TCR was sampled from a woman older than 75 with active COVID-19. CDR3 nucleotides: TGTGCCAGCAAACCGGGACTAAACAATGAGCAGTTCTTC. Translating gives CASKPGLNNEQFF.